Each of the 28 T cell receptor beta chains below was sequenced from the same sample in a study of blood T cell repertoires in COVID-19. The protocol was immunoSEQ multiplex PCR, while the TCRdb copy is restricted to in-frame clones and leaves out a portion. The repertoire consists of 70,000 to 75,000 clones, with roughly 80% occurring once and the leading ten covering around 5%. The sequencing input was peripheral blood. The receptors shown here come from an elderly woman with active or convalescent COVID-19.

CDR3 sequence: CASRTGQNLNTGELFF. In DNA form, the CDR3 reads TGTGCCAGCAGAACCGGACAAAACTTAAACACCGGGGAGCTGTTTTTT. V and J are TRBV7-9 and TRBJ2-2; TRBD1 is a possible D gene (5 bases). From germline, CDR1 is SEHNR and CDR2 FQNEAQ (reference sequence). This CDR3 region has 16 residues. The germline V and J ends were trimmed by 6 bases and 2 bases, with 16 bases remaining between them.

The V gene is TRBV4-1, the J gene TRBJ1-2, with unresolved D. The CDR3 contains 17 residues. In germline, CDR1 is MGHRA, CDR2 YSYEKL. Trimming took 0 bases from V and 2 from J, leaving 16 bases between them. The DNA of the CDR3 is TGCGCCAGCAGCCAAGACAGGCCAGTCGCTAACAACTATGGCTACACCTTC. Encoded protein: CASSQDRPVANNYGYTF.

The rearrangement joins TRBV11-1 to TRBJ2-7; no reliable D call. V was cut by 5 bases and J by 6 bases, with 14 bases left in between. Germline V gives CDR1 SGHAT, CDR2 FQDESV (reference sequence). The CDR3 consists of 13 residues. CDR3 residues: CASSQPSGIEQYF. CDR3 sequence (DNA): TGTGCCAGCAGCCAGCCCTCGGGTATCGAGCAGTACTTC.

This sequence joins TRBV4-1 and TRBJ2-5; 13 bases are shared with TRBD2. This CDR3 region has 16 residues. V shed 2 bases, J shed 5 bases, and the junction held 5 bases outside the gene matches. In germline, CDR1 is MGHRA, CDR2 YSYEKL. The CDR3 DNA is TGCGCCAGCAGCCAACTAGGACTAGCGGGAGTGGAGACCCAGTACTTC. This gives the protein CASSQLGLAGVETQYF.

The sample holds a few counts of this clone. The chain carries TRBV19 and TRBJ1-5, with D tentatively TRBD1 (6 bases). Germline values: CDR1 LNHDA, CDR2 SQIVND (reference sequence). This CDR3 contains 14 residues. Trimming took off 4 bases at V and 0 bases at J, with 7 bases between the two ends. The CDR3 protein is CASSRTVSNQPQHF. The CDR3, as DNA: TGTGCCAGTAGTAGGACAGTTAGCAATCAGCCCCAGCATTTT.

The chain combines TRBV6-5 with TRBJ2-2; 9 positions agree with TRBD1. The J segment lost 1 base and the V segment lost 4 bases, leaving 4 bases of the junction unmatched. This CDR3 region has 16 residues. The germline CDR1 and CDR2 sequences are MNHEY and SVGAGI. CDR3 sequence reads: CASSFPGQGNTGELFF. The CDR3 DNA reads TGTGCCAGCAGTTTCCCGGGACAGGGGAACACCGGGGAGCTGTTTTTT.

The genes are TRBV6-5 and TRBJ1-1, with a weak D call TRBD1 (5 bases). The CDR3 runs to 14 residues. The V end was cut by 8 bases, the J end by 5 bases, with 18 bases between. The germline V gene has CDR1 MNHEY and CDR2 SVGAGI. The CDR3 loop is CASSPRGRGTEAFF. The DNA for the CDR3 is TGTGCCAGCTCCCCGCGGGGCCGGGGAACTGAAGCTTTCTTT.

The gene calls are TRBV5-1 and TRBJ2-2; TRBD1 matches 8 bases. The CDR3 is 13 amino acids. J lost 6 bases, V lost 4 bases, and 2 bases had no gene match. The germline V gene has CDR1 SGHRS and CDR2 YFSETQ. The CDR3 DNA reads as TGCGCCAGCAGCGCACAGGGGGCCGGGGAGCTGTTTTTT. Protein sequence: CASSAQGAGELFF. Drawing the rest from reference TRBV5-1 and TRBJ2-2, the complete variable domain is KAGVTQTPRYLIKTRGQQVTLSCSPISGHRSVSWYQQTPGQGLQFLFEYFSETQRNKGNFPGRFSGRQFSNSRSEMNVSTLELGDSALYLCASSAQGAGELFFGEGSRLTVL.

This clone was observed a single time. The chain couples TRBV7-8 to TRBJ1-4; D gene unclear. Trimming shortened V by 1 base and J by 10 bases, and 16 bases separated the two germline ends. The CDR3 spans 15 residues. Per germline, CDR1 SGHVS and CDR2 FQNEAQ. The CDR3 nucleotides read TGTGCCAGCAGCTTAGTAGTTACGATAGGAGGAAAACTGTTTTTT. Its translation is CASSLVVTIGGKLFF.

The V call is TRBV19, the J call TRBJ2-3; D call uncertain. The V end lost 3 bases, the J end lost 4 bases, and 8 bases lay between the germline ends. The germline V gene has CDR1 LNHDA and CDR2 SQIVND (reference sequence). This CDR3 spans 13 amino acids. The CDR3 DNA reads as TGTGCCAGTAGTATTCACCGGGCAGATACGCAGTATTTT. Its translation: CASSIHRADTQYF. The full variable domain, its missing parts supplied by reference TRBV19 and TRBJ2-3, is DGGITQSPKYLFRKEGQNVTLSCEQNLNHDAMYWYRQDPGQGLRLIYYSQIVNDFQKGDIAEGYSVSREKKESFPLTVTSAQKNPTAFYLCASSIHRADTQYFGPGTRLTVL.

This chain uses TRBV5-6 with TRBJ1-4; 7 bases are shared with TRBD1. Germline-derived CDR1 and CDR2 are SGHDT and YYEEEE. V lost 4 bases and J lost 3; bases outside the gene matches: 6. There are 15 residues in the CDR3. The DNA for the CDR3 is TGTGCCAGCAGCACCGGACAGGCAGCTAATGAAAAACTGTTTTTT. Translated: CASSTGQAANEKLFF. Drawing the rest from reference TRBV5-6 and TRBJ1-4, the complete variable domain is DAGVTQSPTHLIKTRGQQVTLRCSPKSGHDTVSWYQQALGQGPQFIFQYYEEEERQRGNFPDRFSGHQFPNYSSELNVNALLLGDSALYLCASSTGQAANEKLFFGSGTQLSVL.

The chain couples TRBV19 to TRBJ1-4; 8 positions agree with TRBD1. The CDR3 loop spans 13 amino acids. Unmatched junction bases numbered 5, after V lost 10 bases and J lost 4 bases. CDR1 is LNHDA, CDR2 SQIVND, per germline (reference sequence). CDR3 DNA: TGTGCCACCCGGGACAGGATTAATGAAAAACTGTTTTTT. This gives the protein CATRDRINEKLFF.

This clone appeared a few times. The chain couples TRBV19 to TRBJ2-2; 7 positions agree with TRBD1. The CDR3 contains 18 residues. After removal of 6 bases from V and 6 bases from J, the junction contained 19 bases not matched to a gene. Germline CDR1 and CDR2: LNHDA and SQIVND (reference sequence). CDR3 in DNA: TGTGCCAGTAGCCCTTACCGTTTACAGGGGCAGGTTGCCGGGGAGCTGTTTTTT. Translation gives CASSPYRLQGQVAGELFF.

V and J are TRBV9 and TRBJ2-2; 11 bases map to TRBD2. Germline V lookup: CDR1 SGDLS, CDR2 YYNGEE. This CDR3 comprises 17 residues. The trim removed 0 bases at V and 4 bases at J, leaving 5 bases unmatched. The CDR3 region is CASSVVATSGVTGELFF. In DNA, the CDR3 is TGTGCCAGCAGCGTAGTCGCGACTAGCGGGGTCACCGGGGAGCTGTTTTTT. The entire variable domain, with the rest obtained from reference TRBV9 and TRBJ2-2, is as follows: DSGVTQTPKHLITATGQRVTLRCSPRSGDLSVYWYQQSLDQGLQFLIQYYNGEERAKGNILERFSAQQFPDLHSELNLSSLELGDSALYFCASSVVATSGVTGELFFGEGSRLTVL.

This CDR3 reads CASSLSSGYNTGELFF. Written as DNA, the CDR3 is TGTGCCAGCAGCCTTTCGAGCGGATATAACACCGGGGAGCTGTTTTTT. V usage is TRBV11-2 and J usage is TRBJ2-2, with a tentative D call TRBD2 (5 bases). The CDR3 is 16 amino acids. With 5 bases removed from V and 2 bases from J, the gap between germline ends came to 15 bases. The germline CDR1 and CDR2 sequences are SGHAT and FQNNGV.

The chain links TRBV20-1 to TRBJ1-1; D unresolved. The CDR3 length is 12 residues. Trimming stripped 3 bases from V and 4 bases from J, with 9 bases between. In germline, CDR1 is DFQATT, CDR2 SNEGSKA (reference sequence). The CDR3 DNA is TGCAGTGCTAGTCGGGTGGGCACTGAAGCTTTCTTT. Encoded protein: CSASRVGTEAFF.

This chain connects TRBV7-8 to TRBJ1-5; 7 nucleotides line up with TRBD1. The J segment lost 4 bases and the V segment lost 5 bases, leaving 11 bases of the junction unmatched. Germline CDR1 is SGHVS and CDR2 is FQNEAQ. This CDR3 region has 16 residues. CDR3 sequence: CASSSPDREENQPQHF. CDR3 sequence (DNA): TGTGCCAGCAGCAGCCCCGACAGGGAAGAGAATCAGCCCCAGCATTTT. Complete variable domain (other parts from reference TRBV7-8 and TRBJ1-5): GAGVSQSPRYKVAKRGQDVALRCDPISGHVSLFWYQQALGQGPEFLTYFQNEAQLDKSGLPSDRFFAERPEGSVSTLKIQRTQQEDSAVYLCASSSPDREENQPQHFGDGTRLSIL.

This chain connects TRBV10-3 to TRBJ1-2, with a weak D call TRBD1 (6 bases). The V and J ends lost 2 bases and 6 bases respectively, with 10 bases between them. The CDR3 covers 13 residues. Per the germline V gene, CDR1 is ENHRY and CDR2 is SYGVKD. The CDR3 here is CAISEGGANGYTF. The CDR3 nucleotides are TGTGCCATCAGTGAGGGGGGGGCCAATGGCTACACCTTC.

This CDR3 is CASSYKGSYEQYF. DNA for the CDR3: TGTGCCAGCAGTTACAAGGGGTCCTACGAGCAGTACTTC. The chain employs TRBV6-7 and TRBJ2-7, with TRBD1 as a possible D gene (5 bases). TRBV6-7 is filed as an ORF, its function uncertain. This CDR3 region has 13 residues. V lost 2 bases and J lost 1, with 6 bases in between.

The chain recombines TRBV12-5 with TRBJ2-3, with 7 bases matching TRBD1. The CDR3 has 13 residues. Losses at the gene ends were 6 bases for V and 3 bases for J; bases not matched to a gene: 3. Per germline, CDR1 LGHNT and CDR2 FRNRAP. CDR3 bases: TGTGCTAGTGGCATACAGGGGACAGATACGCAGTATTTT. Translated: CASGIQGTDTQYF. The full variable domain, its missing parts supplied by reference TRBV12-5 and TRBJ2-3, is DARVTQTPRHKVTEMGQEVTMRCQPILGHNTVFWYRQTMMQGLELLAYFRNRAPLDDSGMPKDRFSAEMPDATLATLKIQPSEPRDSAVYFCASGIQGTDTQYFGPGTRLTVL.

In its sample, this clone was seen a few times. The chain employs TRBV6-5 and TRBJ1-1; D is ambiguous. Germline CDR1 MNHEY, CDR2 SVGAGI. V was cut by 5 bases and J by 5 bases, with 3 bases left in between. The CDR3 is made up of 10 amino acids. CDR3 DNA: TGTGCCAGCAGTCGGACTGAAGCTTTCTTT. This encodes CASSRTEAFF.

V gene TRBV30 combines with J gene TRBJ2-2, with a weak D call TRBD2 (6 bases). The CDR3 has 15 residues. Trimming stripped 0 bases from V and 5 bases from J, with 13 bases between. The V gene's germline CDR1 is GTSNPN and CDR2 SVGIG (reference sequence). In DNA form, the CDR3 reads TGTGCCTGGAGTGTGGGGATCGGAGGGACCGGGGAGCTGTTTTTT. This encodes CAWSVGIGGTGELFF.

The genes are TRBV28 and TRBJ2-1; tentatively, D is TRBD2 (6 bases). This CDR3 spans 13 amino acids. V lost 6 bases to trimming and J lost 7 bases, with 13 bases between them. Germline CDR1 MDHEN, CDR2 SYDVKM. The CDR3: CASRPPGTNEQFF. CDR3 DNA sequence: TGTGCCAGCAGGCCCCCAGGGACTAATGAGCAGTTCTTC.

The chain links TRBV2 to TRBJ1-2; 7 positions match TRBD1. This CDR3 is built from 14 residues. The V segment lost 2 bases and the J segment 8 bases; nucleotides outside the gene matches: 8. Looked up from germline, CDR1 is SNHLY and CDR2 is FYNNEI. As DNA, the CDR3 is TGTGCCAGCAGTGAACTGGAGGGGGCAGGGGGCTACACCTTC. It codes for CASSELEGAGGYTF.

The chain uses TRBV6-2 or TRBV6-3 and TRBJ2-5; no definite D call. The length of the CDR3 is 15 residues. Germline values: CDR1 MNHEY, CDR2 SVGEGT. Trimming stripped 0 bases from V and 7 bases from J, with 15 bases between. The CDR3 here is CASSYSSRTPGTQYF. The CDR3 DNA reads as TGTGCCAGCAGTTACTCGAGTCGCACTCCCGGGACCCAGTACTTC.

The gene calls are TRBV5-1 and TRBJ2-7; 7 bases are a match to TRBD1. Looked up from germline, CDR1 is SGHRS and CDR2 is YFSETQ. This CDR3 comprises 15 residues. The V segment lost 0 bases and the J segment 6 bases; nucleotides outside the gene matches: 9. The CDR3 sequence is CASSLAGQQGSEQYF. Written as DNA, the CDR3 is TGCGCCAGCAGCTTGGCCGGCCAACAGGGGAGCGAGCAGTACTTC.

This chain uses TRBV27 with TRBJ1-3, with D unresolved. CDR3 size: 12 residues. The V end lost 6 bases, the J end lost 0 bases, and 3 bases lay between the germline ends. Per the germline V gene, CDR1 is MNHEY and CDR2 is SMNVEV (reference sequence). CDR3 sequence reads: CASSGSGNTIYF. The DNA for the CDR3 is TGTGCCAGCAGCGGCTCTGGAAACACCATATATTTT.

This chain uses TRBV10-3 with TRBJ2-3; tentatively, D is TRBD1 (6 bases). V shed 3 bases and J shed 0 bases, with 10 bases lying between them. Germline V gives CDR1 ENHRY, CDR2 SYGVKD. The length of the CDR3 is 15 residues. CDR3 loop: CAISDGQPSTDTQYF. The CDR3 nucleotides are TGTGCCATCAGTGATGGACAGCCTAGCACAGATACGCAGTATTTT.